This note documents a single T cell receptor beta chain sequence. Next came a second PCR, run for about 7 to 12 cycles, which used a sample-barcoded 5' primer along with a J-beta primer mix. TCRdb analysed the 5' RACE reads with MiXCR anew, one entry per CDR3 protein. The repertoire holds some 900,000 distinct CDR3 sequences, roughly 50% seen once, with around an eighth in the top ten. This record belongs to a study of blood T cells in healthy people across ages. Trimming cost V 8 bases and J 4 bases, with 5 bases left between them. Germline V gives CDR1 MNHEY, CDR2 SVGAGI. CDR3 size: 10 residues. Samples each had at least 5 micrograms of total RNA extracted.

The sequence was collected from a man aged 30 to 39 in good health. Sequences were obtained from blood. This chain joins TRBV6-5 and TRBJ1-1; D remains unclear. DNA for the CDR3: TGTGCCAGCGGGTTCACTGAAGCTTTCTTT. Protein: CASGFTEAFF.